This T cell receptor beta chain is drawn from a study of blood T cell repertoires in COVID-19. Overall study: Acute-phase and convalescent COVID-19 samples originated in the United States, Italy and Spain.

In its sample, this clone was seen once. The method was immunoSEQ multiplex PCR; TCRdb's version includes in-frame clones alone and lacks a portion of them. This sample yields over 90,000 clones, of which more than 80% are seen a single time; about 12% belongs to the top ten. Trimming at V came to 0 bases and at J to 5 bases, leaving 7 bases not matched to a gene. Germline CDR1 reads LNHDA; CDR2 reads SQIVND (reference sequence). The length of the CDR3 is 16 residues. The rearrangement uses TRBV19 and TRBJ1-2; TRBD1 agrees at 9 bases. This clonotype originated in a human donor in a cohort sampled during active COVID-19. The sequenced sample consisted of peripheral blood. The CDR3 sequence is CASSIDLGQGWYGYTF. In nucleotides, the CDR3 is TGTGCCAGTAGTATAGATCTGGGACAGGGCTGGTATGGCTACACCTTC.